The 14 T cell receptor beta chains in this list originate from one sample, sequenced in a study of human T cells and chemical hapten exposure. Specified time point: pre-sensitization, week 0. Treatment defined: therapeutic diphenylcyclopropenone sensitization with weekly scalp DPC. TCRdb itself ran the RACE reads through MiXCR, one entry per CDR3 protein. The profile shows about 300,000 distinct CDR3 sequences, 5.5% of them singletons. The material sequenced was whole blood, taken in connection with sensitization to the hapten diphenylcyclopropenone (DPC). The receptors stem from a woman aged 18-29 years with alopecia areata. Some clones in this sample may be carry-over from other donors' samples.

This clonotype was counted at least ten times. This chain joins TRBV3-1 and TRBJ1-4, with D possibly being TRBD1 (5 bases). CDR1 and CDR2 (germline): LGHDT, YNNKEL (reference sequence). The CDR3 consists of 15 residues. Trimming took 0 bases from V and 1 from J, leaving 6 bases between them. The CDR3 is CASSQEGGTNEKLFF. As DNA, the CDR3 is TGTGCCAGCAGCCAAGAGGGGGGAACTAATGAAAAACTGTTTTTT.

There are a few counts of this clonotype. The gene calls are TRBV3-1 and TRBJ1-5; D remains ambiguous. Germline assignment: CDR1 LGHDT and CDR2 YNNKEL (reference sequence). There are 15 residues in the CDR3. V lost 1 base and J lost 0, with 7 bases in between. The CDR3 reads CASSQGHLSNQPQHF. The CDR3 DNA is TGTGCCAGCAGCCAAGGACACCTTAGCAATCAGCCCCAGCATTTT.

This clonotype has a handful of counts. This chain connects TRBV6-5 to TRBJ2-5, with D tentatively TRBD2 (6 bases). The CDR3 runs 15 residues. Germline values: CDR1 MNHEY, CDR2 SVGAGI. V lost 1 base and J 5 bases, leaving 14 bases between the germline ends. CDR3 nucleotides: TGTGCCAGCAGTTACTTGGCGGGGAATGTGGAGACCCAGTACTTC. Its translation is CASSYLAGNVETQYF.

This clonotype was seen many times. This chain joins TRBV2 and TRBJ1-1; a possible D gene is TRBD1 (5 bases). V was shortened by 2 bases and J by 1 base, with 5 bases between the two germline ends. The germline CDR1 and CDR2 sequences are SNHLY and FYNNEI. The CDR3 is made up of 13 amino acids. In DNA form, the CDR3 reads TGTGCCAGCAGTGAAAGGGGGAACACTGAAGCTTTCTTT. This gives the protein CASSERGNTEAFF.

This clonotype was seen many times. The rearrangement joins TRBV6-2 or TRBV6-3 to TRBJ2-3; D is ambiguous. The germline gives CDR1 MNHEY, CDR2 SVGEGT. V lost 6 bases, J lost 2 bases, and 18 bases lay in between. The length of the CDR3 is 16 residues. The DNA for the CDR3 is TGTGCCAGCAGCTCCCGCCGGGCGGTTTACACAGATACGCAGTATTTT. It yields the protein CASSSRRAVYTDTQYF.

This clonotype was seen ten or more times. V is TRBV29-1 and J is TRBJ2-1, with D possibly being TRBD1 or TRBD2 (5 bases each). Trimming removed 4 bases from V and 7 bases from J, with 20 bases in between. This CDR3 comprises 15 residues. Per the germline V gene, CDR1 is SQVTM and CDR2 is ANQGSEA. The CDR3 DNA reads TGCAGCGTTGTTGGGGGAACTCTCACTTATAATGAGCAGTTCTTC. Residues: CSVVGGTLTYNEQFF.

This clonotype was picked up many times. This chain uses TRBV10-3 with TRBJ2-6; D might be TRBD1 (6 bases). CDR3 size: 16 residues. Germline values: CDR1 ENHRY, CDR2 SYGVKD. V lost 2 bases to trimming and J lost 4 bases, with 12 bases between them. The CDR3 coding sequence is TGTGCCATCAGTGAGCGTACAGGGTGGGGGGCCAACGTCCTGACTTTC. Translation: CAISERTGWGANVLTF.

There are many counts of this clonotype. The rearrangement joins TRBV7-9 to TRBJ2-3; TRBD1 might be the D (6 bases). The CDR3 is 15 residues long. The germline V and J ends were trimmed by 8 bases and 0 bases, with 15 bases remaining between them. The germline V gene has CDR1 SEHNR and CDR2 FQNEAQ (reference sequence). The CDR3 sequence: CASSRGRISTDTQYF. CDR3 nucleotide sequence: TGTGCCAGCTCCAGGGGTCGTATTAGCACAGATACGCAGTATTTT.

This clonotype was seen a few times. An end of the junction does not agree with germline; a read error may underlie this. The chain uses TRBV7-9 and TRBJ2-6, with 7 positions matching TRBD2. The CDR3 covers 17 residues. Germline-derived CDR1 and CDR2 are SEHNR and FQNEAQ (reference sequence). The CDR3, as DNA: TGTGCCAGCAGCCTAGCGGCTGATCTTACAGGGGCCAACGTCCTGACTTTC. Its translation: CASSLAADLTGANVLTF.

The chain joins TRBV24-1 to TRBJ2-3, with D uncertain. Looked up from germline, CDR1 is KGHDR and CDR2 is SFDVKD. The CDR3 consists of 11 residues. V was cut by 4 bases and J by 8 bases, with 6 bases left in between. DNA of the CDR3: TGTGCCACCAGTGAGTTTAGTACGCAGTATTTT. Translating gives CATSEFSTQYF.

The CDR3 DNA follows: TGTGCCAGCAAAGTGACAGGGAAAGGACCCGAAGGTTACGAGCAGTACTTC. Translated: CASKVTGKGPEGYEQYF. The chain is built from TRBV10-3 and TRBJ2-7; 7 bases fit TRBD1. The germline CDR1 and CDR2 sequences are ENHRY and SYGVKD. CDR3 size: 17 residues. The trim removed 10 bases at V and 4 bases at J, leaving 22 bases unmatched.

This clonotype was counted many times. The chain links TRBV20-1 to TRBJ1-1, with 9 bases aligning to TRBD1. The CDR3 extends over 13 amino acids. The J segment lost 5 bases and the V segment lost 8 bases, leaving 9 bases of the junction unmatched. Germline-derived CDR1 and CDR2 are DFQATT and SNEGSKA (reference sequence). The CDR3 loop is CSPWTGEGTEAFF. The DNA of the CDR3 is TGCAGTCCCTGGACAGGGGAGGGAACTGAAGCTTTCTTT.

This clonotype showed up just a few times. The chain carries TRBV6-5 and TRBJ2-7, with 7 bases matching TRBD1. V trimming: 6 bases; J trimming: 6 bases; junction bases outside the gene matches: 5. Germline V CDR1 and CDR2: MNHEY, SVGAGI. The CDR3 covers 12 residues. The CDR3 region has the DNA TGTGCCAGCAGGACAGGGACCTCCGAGCAGTACTTC. Protein: CASRTGTSEQYF.

J is TRBJ1-2 and V is TRBV3-1; a possible D gene is TRBD1 (6 bases). Germline lookup yields CDR1 LGHDT and CDR2 YNNKEL (reference sequence). The V gene lost 6 bases and the J gene lost 7 bases, with 15 bases spanning the gap. The CDR3 totals 13 residues. CDR3 sequence reads: CASSSGHRIGYTF. In DNA, the CDR3 is TGTGCCAGCAGTTCGGGACACCGGATTGGCTACACCTTC.